These 20 T cell receptor beta chains were sequenced from one sample in a study of human T cells and chemical hapten exposure. As for time point: patch test 1, 2 weeks after DPC sensitization. The sample's treatment: therapeutic diphenylcyclopropenone sensitization with weekly scalp DPC. TCRdb ran MiXCR on the RACE reads and lists one entry per CDR3 protein. The sample shows some 350,000 distinct CDR3 sequences, approximately 6.9% of them seen only once. The material sequenced was whole blood, taken in connection with sensitization to the hapten diphenylcyclopropenone (DPC). These receptors all stem from a woman aged 18-29 years with alopecia areata. Some clones in this sample may be carry-over from other donors' samples.

The sample holds many counts of this clonotype. The chain couples TRBV12-3 or TRBV12-4 to TRBJ2-3, with 9 bases fitting TRBD1. This CDR3 is built from 15 residues. The ends lost 6 bases at V and 2 bases at J; junction bases unmatched: 6. The CDR3 coding sequence is TGTGCCAGCAGCCCTGGACAGGGGCCCACAGATACGCAGTATTTT. This encodes CASSPGQGPTDTQYF.

This clonotype occurred a few times. This chain links TRBV28 with TRBJ2-5; TRBD2 matches at 14 bases. This CDR3 has 19 amino acids. The V gene's germline CDR1 is MDHEN and CDR2 SYDVKM. The trim removed 8 bases at V and 4 bases at J, leaving 18 bases unmatched. CDR3: CASGRLAGGITPRAETQYF. DNA of the CDR3: TGTGCCAGCGGAAGACTAGCGGGGGGGATAACCCCCAGGGCAGAGACCCAGTACTTC.

The genes are TRBV24-1 and TRBJ1-1; TRBD1 agrees at 8 bases. Germline trimming cut 4 bases from V and 5 bases from J; bases unmatched to any gene: 11. The CDR3 has 16 amino acids. In germline, CDR1 is KGHDR, CDR2 SFDVKD. The DNA of the CDR3 is TGTGCCACCAGTGAGGCAGGGGGCTTTGGAGGAACTGAAGCTTTCTTT. Its protein is CATSEAGGFGGTEAFF.

This clonotype was picked up many times. The chain couples TRBV29-1 to TRBJ1-5, with D possibly TRBD1 on 5 matching bases. With 5 bases removed from V and 5 bases from J, the gap between germline ends came to 19 bases. Looked up from germline, CDR1 is SQVTM and CDR2 is ANQGSEA. The length of the CDR3 is 15 residues. This CDR3 is CSVPEEYRPDQPQHF. CDR3 in DNA: TGCAGCGTTCCCGAGGAGTACAGGCCGGATCAGCCCCAGCATTTT.

This clonotype was observed a handful of times. The chain uses TRBV27 and TRBJ1-1, with TRBD1 as a possible D gene (5 bases). V gave up 1 base and J gave up 0 bases, with 9 bases separating them. Germline loops: CDR1 MNHEY, CDR2 SMNVEV (reference sequence). The CDR3 extends over 15 amino acids. CDR3 sequence: CASSLFAGLNTEAFF. The CDR3 bases are TGTGCCAGCAGTTTATTTGCAGGGTTGAACACTGAAGCTTTCTTT.

This clonotype was counted a few times. This chain uses TRBV6-2 or TRBV6-3 with TRBJ1-1, with D unclear. The germline V gene encodes CDR1 MNHEY and CDR2 SVGEGT. V lost 2 bases and J lost 1, with 5 bases in between. This CDR3 comprises 13 residues. This CDR3 reads CASSYQQNTEAFF. CDR3 sequence (DNA): TGTGCCAGCAGTTACCAACAGAACACTGAAGCTTTCTTT.

This clonotype was detected only a few times. The chain combines TRBV20-1 with TRBJ1-6; 7 bases fit TRBD1. Germline V gives CDR1 DFQATT, CDR2 SNEGSKA (reference sequence). CDR3 length: 15 residues. The V and J ends lost 4 bases and 0 bases, in that order; junction bases with no gene match: 3. The chain's CDR3 is CSAIQGSSYNSPLHF. CDR3 bases: TGCAGTGCTATACAGGGGAGCTCCTATAATTCACCCCTCCACTTT.

Many counts were recorded for this clonotype. The chain carries TRBV3-1 and TRBJ1-5; D may be TRBD1 (5 bases). This CDR3 has 16 amino acids. Trimming removed 1 base at V and 1 base at J, with 11 bases between. Germline V gene data show CDR1 as LGHDT and CDR2 as YNNKEL (reference sequence). The DNA of the CDR3 is TGTGCCAGCAGCCAAGGCGTGGGGGACAGCAATCAGCCCCAGCATTTT. It yields the protein CASSQGVGDSNQPQHF.

The V gene is TRBV12-3 or TRBV12-4, the J gene TRBJ2-3; D gene uncertain. The CDR3 is 12 amino acids. Trimming cost V 4 bases and J 7 bases, with 9 bases left between them. The CDR3 sequence is CASSSLTYTQYF. The CDR3 region has the DNA TGTGCCAGCAGTTCCCTAACCTATACGCAGTATTTT.

Only a few counts were recorded for this clonotype. This chain connects TRBV10-3 to TRBJ2-2, with D uncertain. Trimming pared 2 bases from V and 4 bases from J, leaving 11 bases between. This CDR3 comprises 15 residues. The germline CDR1 and CDR2 sequences are ENHRY and SYGVKD. CDR3 in DNA: TGTGCCATCAGTGAGCCTAATATCGGCACCGGGGAGCTGTTTTTT. Protein: CAISEPNIGTGELFF.

At least ten counts were recorded for this clonotype. This chain joins TRBV4-3 and TRBJ2-1, with D perhaps assigned TRBD1 or TRBD2 (5 bases each). From germline, CDR1 is LGHNA and CDR2 YSLEER. There are 17 residues in the CDR3. V gave up 0 bases and J gave up 0 bases, with 12 bases separating them. The CDR3 spells CASSQESHGASYNEQFF. The CDR3 bases are TGCGCCAGCAGCCAAGAATCACACGGGGCCTCCTACAATGAGCAGTTCTTC.

In this sample, this clonotype turned up a few times. The chain combines TRBV15 with TRBJ2-1; 9 bases match TRBD2. V was pared by 0 bases and J by 5 bases, with 5 bases of the junction left unmatched. CDR1 and CDR2 from the germline V gene are LNHNV and YYDKDF (reference sequence). The CDR3 is 16 residues long. The CDR3 DNA follows: TGTGCCACCAGCAGAGATTTTAGCGGGGGCAACAATGAGCAGTTCTTC. Protein: CATSRDFSGGNNEQFF.

This chain uses TRBV6-6 with TRBJ2-7; D unclear. Trimming removed 0 bases at V and 2 bases at J, with 17 bases between. Germline V gene sequence: CDR1 MNHNY, CDR2 SVGAGI (reference sequence). The CDR3 extends over 17 amino acids. CDR3 sequence reads: CASSYSYSISSTYEQYF. In DNA, the CDR3 is TGTGCCAGCAGTTACTCCTACTCCATCTCCTCCACCTACGAGCAGTACTTC.

J is TRBJ2-3 and V is TRBV7-8; 8 bases agree with TRBD2. The trim removed 5 bases at V and 5 bases at J, leaving 15 bases unmatched. Germline CDR1 SGHVS, CDR2 FQNEAQ. The CDR3 contains 17 residues. Here the CDR3 DNA reads TGTGCCAGCAGCCCCTCCCGGCCCCTTGCGGGGGGAGATACGCAGTATTTT. Protein: CASSPSRPLAGGDTQYF.

DNA of the CDR3: TGTGCCAGCAGTTACTTCAAGGGGGCGCCGACAGATACGCAGTATTTT. Translating it yields CASSYFKGAPTDTQYF. The chain couples TRBV6-2 or TRBV6-3 to TRBJ2-3, with TRBD1 identical over 7 bases. V was pared by 1 base and J by 3 bases, with 7 bases of the junction left unmatched. Germline CDR1 is MNHEY and CDR2 is SVGEGT. The CDR3 sequence is 16 residues long.

This clonotype was seen repeatedly, ten times or more. The CDR3 DNA sequence: TGTGCCAGCAGCTCCCTTCGCGGGGGCTCCCAGTACTTC. Amino acids: CASSSLRGGSQYF. V usage is TRBV7-6 and J usage is TRBJ2-5, with D possibly being TRBD2 (7 bases). The germline gives CDR1 SGHVS, CDR2 FNYEAQ. V was clipped by 4 bases and J by 9 bases, with 15 bases between them. This CDR3 has 13 amino acids.

The chain employs TRBV20-1 and TRBJ2-3, with D unresolved. Germline V lookup: CDR1 DFQATT, CDR2 SNEGSKA (reference sequence). CDR3 size: 13 residues. Deletions cut 3 bases from V and 6 bases from J, with 13 bases between. This CDR3 is CSARGTLADTQYF. CDR3 in DNA: TGCAGTGCTAGGGGCACCCTTGCGGATACGCAGTATTTT.

This clonotype came up many times. The chain couples TRBV6-5 to TRBJ2-7; D uncertain. CDR1 and CDR2 from the germline V gene are MNHEY and SVGAGI. This CDR3 has 15 residues. The germline V and J ends were trimmed by 5 bases and 1 base, with 15 bases remaining between them. The CDR3, as DNA: TGTGCCAGCAGTCGAGGCAGGCGACGATCCTACGAGCAGTACTTC. It codes for CASSRGRRRSYEQYF.

This clonotype has more than one count but fewer than ten. CDR3 sequence (DNA): TGTGCCAGCAGCGCGAGCGGGGGGACCTACAATGAGCAGTTCTTC. Residues: CASSASGGTYNEQFF. The V gene is TRBV5-5, the J gene TRBJ2-1, with TRBD2 matching over 9 bases. Germline V gene sequence: CDR1 SGHKS, CDR2 YYEKEE (reference sequence). This CDR3 is built from 15 residues. V was pared by 4 bases and J by 2 bases, with 4 bases of the junction left unmatched. Using reference TRBV5-5 and TRBJ2-1 for the parts outside the CDR3, the full variable domain is DAGVTQSPTHLIKTRGQQVTLRCSPISGHKSVSWYQQVLGQGPQFIFQYYEKEERGRGNFPDRFSARQFPNYSSELNVNALLLGDSALYLCASSASGGTYNEQFFGPGTRLTVL.

The CDR3 region is CASRVWGGDTEAFF. CDR3 nucleotide sequence: TGTGCCAGCAGGGTTTGGGGAGGGGACACTGAAGCTTTCTTT. The genes are TRBV5-6 and TRBJ1-1; weak D call: TRBD1 (5 bases). Trimming removed 5 bases from V and 3 bases from J, with 14 bases in between. Germline lookup yields CDR1 SGHDT and CDR2 YYEEEE. This CDR3 has 14 amino acids. The full variable domain, with the rest looked up from reference TRBV5-6 and TRBJ1-1, is DAGVTQSPTHLIKTRGQQVTLRCSPKSGHDTVSWYQQALGQGPQFIFQYYEEEERQRGNFPDRFSGHQFPNYSSELNVNALLLGDSALYLCASRVWGGDTEAFFGQGTRLTVV.